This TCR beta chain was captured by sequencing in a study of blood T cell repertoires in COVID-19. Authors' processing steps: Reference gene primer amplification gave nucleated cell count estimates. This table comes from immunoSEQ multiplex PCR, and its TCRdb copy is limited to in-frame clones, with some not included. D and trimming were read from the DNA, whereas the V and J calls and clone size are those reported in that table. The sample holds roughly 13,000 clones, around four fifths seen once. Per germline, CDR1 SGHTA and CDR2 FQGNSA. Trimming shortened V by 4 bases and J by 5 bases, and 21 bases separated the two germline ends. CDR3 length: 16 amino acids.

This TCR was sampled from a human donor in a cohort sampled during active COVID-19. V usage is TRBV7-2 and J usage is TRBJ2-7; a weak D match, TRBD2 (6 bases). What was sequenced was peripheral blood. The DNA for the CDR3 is TGTGCCAGCAGCTCCAGCCTGTTGGGGGGTAAGAACGAGCAGTACTTC. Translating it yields CASSSSLLGGKNEQYF.